This TCR beta chain was identified in a study of graft-versus-host responses after intestinal transplantation. Study-wide background: Following induction with anti-thymocyte globulin, all recipients were given tacrolimus and steroids for 2 to 4 years.

Clones were read by immunoSEQ multiplex PCR, and TCRdb kept only the in-frame ones, dropping some. Of 50,000 to 75,000 clones listed, 94% are singletons. Of note for this clone: Its antigen is not known.

The CDR3 contains 13 residues. V was pared by 4 bases and J by 2 bases, with 8 bases between. CDR1 is SGHTA and CDR2 is FQGNSA in the germline V gene. The TCR originated in a human donor who was the organ donor for an intestinal transplant. The chain links TRBV7-2 to TRBJ2-5; no clear D. The specimen was unstimulated CD4+ T cells sorted from spleen or lymph node cells, collected before transplant. This CDR3 is CASSSERQETQYF. CDR3 nucleotides: TGTGCCAGCAGCTCGGAGAGACAAGAGACCCAGTACTTC.